The 31 T cell receptor beta chains reported below all come from one sample, sequenced in a study of blood T cell repertoires in COVID-19. Assay: immunoSEQ multiplex PCR; the TCRdb copy retains only in-frame clones and omits some. Seen here are 200,000 to 250,000 clones, 80% to 85% observed once, and the top ten hold approximately 3.2%. The sequenced sample consisted of peripheral blood. Every receptor here comes from a woman between 18 and 29 years old with acute or convalescent COVID-19.

This chain joins TRBV27 and TRBJ2-1, with TRBD2 identical over 10 bases. The germline V gene encodes CDR1 MNHEY and CDR2 SMNVEV (reference sequence). CDR3 length equals 18 residues. V trimming: 2 bases; J trimming: 2 bases; junction bases outside the gene matches: 9. CDR3 DNA sequence: TGTGCCAGCAGTTTAGCCCCCCAACTAGCGGGACCCTACAATGAGCAGTTCTTC. This codes for CASSLAPQLAGPYNEQFF.

This rearrangement joins TRBV6-5 to TRBJ2-7, with D possibly matching TRBD1 (7 bases). The CDR3 consists of 15 residues. CDR1 MNHEY and CDR2 SVGAGI come from the germline V gene. Trimming pared 2 bases from V and 0 bases from J, leaving 11 bases between. The CDR3 loop reads CASSYGRDSSYEQYF. The CDR3 bases are TGTGCCAGCAGTTACGGGCGGGACAGCTCCTACGAGCAGTACTTC.

This sequence joins TRBV5-1 and TRBJ2-7; D possibly corresponds to TRBD1 (6 bases). CDR1 SGHRS and CDR2 YFSETQ come from the germline V gene. The CDR3 is 13 residues long. V lost 3 bases to trimming and J lost 2 bases, with 9 bases between them. The CDR3 region has the DNA TGCGCCAGCAGCTCCGGACAGACCTACGAGCAGTACTTC. This gives the protein CASSSGQTYEQYF.

The V call is TRBV6-2 or TRBV6-3, the J call TRBJ1-5; TRBD1 might be the D (6 bases). The CDR3 extends over 14 amino acids. Deletions cut 2 bases from V and 5 bases from J, with 10 bases between. The V gene's germline CDR1 is MNHEY and CDR2 SVGEGT. DNA for the CDR3: TGTGCCAGCAGTTACCAAGGGGGTCATCAGCCCCAGCATTTT. Amino acids: CASSYQGGHQPQHF.

The chain uses TRBV9 and TRBJ2-5, with 10 bases that match TRBD1. V shed 4 bases and J 4 bases; nucleotides not matched to a gene: 10. CDR3 length: 16 amino acids. Looked up from germline, CDR1 is SGDLS and CDR2 is YYNGEE. The CDR3 DNA is TGTGCCAGCAGCCCTTCGACAGGGGGCGAAGGAGAGACCCAGTACTTC. Amino acid sequence: CASSPSTGGEGETQYF.

This clone came up once. The chain has TRBV5-1 and TRBJ2-2; 7 bases map to TRBD2. CDR3 length equals 17 residues. J was trimmed by 8 bases and V by 0 bases; bases with no gene match: 13. The germline CDR1 and CDR2 sequences are SGHRS and YFSETQ. Here the CDR3 DNA reads TGCGCCAGCAGCTTGGCGACCAGGACTAGTTTTCTTGGGGAGCTGTTTTTT. Translated, it gives CASSLATRTSFLGELFF.

The chain uses TRBV28 and TRBJ2-7, with TRBD1 identical over 7 bases. This CDR3 spans 14 amino acids. V gave up 6 bases and J gave up 12 bases; unmatched junction bases: 17. Germline lookup yields CDR1 MDHEN and CDR2 SYDVKM. The CDR3 spells CASSPPTGPPLRYF. CDR3 DNA: TGTGCCAGCAGCCCGCCGACAGGGCCACCCCTTCGGTACTTC.

The V and J genes are TRBV12-5 and TRBJ2-1; TRBD2 agrees at 10 bases. CDR1 is LGHNT, CDR2 FRNRAP, per germline. The V and J ends lost 8 bases and 9 bases, in that order; junction bases with no gene match: 7. There are 13 residues in the CDR3. This chain's CDR3 is CASSGGGRSEQFF. CDR3 DNA: TGTGCTAGTAGCGGGGGGGGTAGATCTGAGCAGTTCTTC.

The chain employs TRBV6-5 and TRBJ2-3; D perhaps matches TRBD1 (5 bases). The germline CDR1 and CDR2 sequences are MNHEY and SVGAGI. Trimming removed 1 base from V and 1 base from J, with 9 bases in between. The CDR3 is made up of 15 amino acids. CDR3 amino acids: CASSYFGRGTDTQYF. In nucleotides, the CDR3 is TGTGCCAGCAGTTACTTTGGCAGGGGCACAGATACGCAGTATTTT.

V gene TRBV3-1 (or the pseudogene TRBV3-2) combines with J gene TRBJ2-7, with a possible D match to TRBD1 (6 bases). With 0 bases removed from V and 6 bases from J, the gap between germline ends came to 15 bases. CDR3 length equals 15 residues. CDR1 LGHDT and CDR2 YNNKEL come from the germline V gene (reference sequence). CDR3 in amino acids: CASSQEITGLGEQYF. The CDR3 DNA sequence: TGTGCCAGCAGCCAAGAGATAACAGGGCTAGGCGAGCAGTACTTC.

CDR3 sequence: CATSDFRRGHLNEQFF. CDR3 DNA sequence: TGTGCCACCAGTGATTTCCGCAGGGGCCATCTCAATGAGCAGTTCTTC. The V and J genes are TRBV24-1 and TRBJ2-1; D is possibly TRBD1 (6 bases). Germline V CDR1 and CDR2: KGHDR, SFDVKD. The V gene lost 1 base and the J gene lost 6 bases, with 15 bases spanning the gap. There are 16 residues in the CDR3.

This clone has only a few counts. The chain combines TRBV27 with TRBJ2-7; TRBD1 matches 9 bases. The CDR3 has 15 residues. With 5 bases clipped from V and 0 bases from J, the junction kept 5 bases outside the gene matches. Looked up from germline, CDR1 is MNHEY and CDR2 is SMNVEV (reference sequence). CDR3: CASSALQGASYEQYF. The CDR3 region has the DNA TGTGCCAGCAGTGCCCTACAGGGGGCCTCCTACGAGCAGTACTTC.

This clone has only a few counts. J is TRBJ2-1 and V is TRBV6-2 or TRBV6-3, with 8 bases fitting TRBD2. CDR1 is MNHEY, CDR2 SVGEGT, per germline. The CDR3 totals 14 residues. Trimming cost V 4 bases and J 7 bases; bases outside gene matches: 6. CDR3 region: CASSFVGLANEQFF. In nucleotides, the CDR3 is TGTGCCAGCAGTTTCGTAGGACTAGCAAATGAGCAGTTCTTC.

In its sample, this clone was seen once. V usage is TRBV28 and J usage is TRBJ1-1; D is unresolved. The CDR3 has 13 residues. V dropped 5 bases and J dropped 7 bases, with 14 bases sitting between them. CDR1 and CDR2 (germline): MDHEN, SYDVKM. CDR3 sequence (DNA): TGTGCCAGCAGTCCCATGCGTGCGGATGAAGCTTTCTTT. Protein product: CASSPMRADEAFF. Drawing the rest from reference TRBV28 and TRBJ1-1, the complete variable domain is DVKVTQSSRYLVKRTGEKVFLECVQDMDHENMFWYRQDPGLGLRLIYFSYDVKMKEKGDIPEGYSVSREKKERFSLILESASTNQTSMYLCASSPMRADEAFFGQGTRLTVV.

This chain uses TRBV10-3 with TRBJ1-2; 7 bases agree with TRBD1. The CDR3 runs 15 residues. From germline, CDR1 is ENHRY and CDR2 SYGVKD. Germline trimming cut 0 bases from V and 0 bases from J; bases unmatched to any gene: 1. CDR3 sequence: CAISESGQPNYGYTF. The DNA of the CDR3 is TGTGCCATCAGTGAGTCGGGACAGCCTAACTATGGCTACACCTTC.

This clone was counted a few times. The chain recombines TRBV5-1 with TRBJ1-4; TRBD1 matches 9 bases. This CDR3 is 15 amino acids long. V lost 0 bases and J lost 5; bases outside the gene matches: 2. The germline gives CDR1 SGHRS, CDR2 YFSETQ. This CDR3 is CASSLAGTGNEKLFF. The CDR3, as DNA: TGCGCCAGCAGCTTGGCCGGGACAGGGAATGAAAAACTGTTTTTT.

The chain joins TRBV19 to TRBJ2-2; 10 nucleotides agree with TRBD2. Unmatched junction bases numbered 11, after V lost 6 bases and J lost 4 bases. Germline CDR1 LNHDA, CDR2 SQIVND (reference sequence). The CDR3 is made up of 17 amino acids. The CDR3: CASRAEAGGPGTGELFF. CDR3 DNA sequence: TGTGCCAGTAGGGCTGAAGCGGGAGGGCCGGGCACCGGGGAGCTGTTTTTT.

This chain uses TRBV9 with TRBJ2-6, with a weak D call TRBD2 (6 bases). Germline V gene lookup returns CDR1 SGDLS and CDR2 YYNGEE. V dropped 0 bases and J dropped 0 bases, with 16 bases sitting between them. The CDR3 loop spans 19 amino acids. The CDR3: CASSVGVVSGFSGANVLTF. The CDR3 DNA sequence: TGTGCCAGCAGCGTAGGGGTAGTTAGCGGATTCTCTGGGGCCAACGTCCTGACTTTC.

V usage is TRBV6-2 or TRBV6-3 and J usage is TRBJ1-4; TRBD1 matches 7 bases. The J segment lost 14 bases and the V segment lost 4 bases, leaving 25 bases of the junction unmatched. The CDR3 is 18 residues long. From germline, CDR1 is MNHEY and CDR2 SVGEGT. The CDR3: CASSFLFYLDPRGEWLFF. In DNA, the CDR3 is TGTGCCAGCAGTTTCCTTTTTTACTTGGACCCCAGGGGGGAATGGCTGTTTTTT.

This clone was picked up a small number of times. This specimen includes other DNA sequences encoding the same CDR3. V usage is TRBV5-1 and J usage is TRBJ2-1; 12 bases agree with TRBD2. The V segment lost 4 bases and the J segment 0 bases; nucleotides outside the gene matches: 2. Germline V gene lookup returns CDR1 SGHRS and CDR2 YFSETQ. The CDR3 consists of 16 residues. The CDR3 bases are TGCGCCAGCAGCCCGACTAGCGGGAGCTCCTACAATGAGCAGTTCTTC. Its translation is CASSPTSGSSYNEQFF.

CDR3 in amino acids: CASSLGGGRRGTDTQYF. DNA of the CDR3: TGTGCCAGCAGCTTAGGCGGCGGGAGGAGGGGCACAGATACGCAGTATTTT. V is TRBV7-9 and J is TRBJ2-3; 8 bases are a match to TRBD2. V shed 1 base, J shed 1 base, and the junction held 7 bases outside the gene matches. Germline CDR1 reads SEHNR; CDR2 reads FQNEAQ (reference sequence). This CDR3 comprises 17 residues.

V usage is TRBV16 and J usage is TRBJ2-2; D may be TRBD2 (6 bases). Germline lookup yields CDR1 KGHSY and CDR2 FQNENV. The CDR3 length is 16 residues. Between the trimmed V and J ends, which lost 4 bases and 6 bases, there was a span of 18 bases. Here the CDR3 DNA reads TGTGCCAGCAGCCCGAACGCTCCGGGGGTGGCCGGGGAGCTGTTTTTT. Translated, it gives CASSPNAPGVAGELFF.

This rearrangement joins TRBV28 to TRBJ2-7, with D maybe TRBD2 (5 bases). V lost 7 bases, J lost 3 bases, and 10 bases lay in between. The CDR3 covers 12 residues. Germline CDR1 and CDR2: MDHEN and SYDVKM. The CDR3 loop is CASTKGLYEQYF. CDR3 in DNA: TGTGCCAGCACTAAAGGACTCTACGAGCAGTACTTC.

This clone is deemed medium-sized. This chain joins TRBV11-2 and TRBJ2-3, with 7 positions matching TRBD2. The CDR3 consists of 18 residues. V gave up 4 bases and J gave up 4 bases; unmatched junction bases: 17. Germline assignment: CDR1 SGHAT and CDR2 FQNNGV. CDR3 sequence reads: CASSSRDEWEGLADTQYF. The CDR3 DNA reads as TGTGCCAGCAGCTCCCGAGACGAGTGGGAGGGCCTCGCAGATACGCAGTATTTT.

The chain carries TRBV2 and TRBJ2-1; D uncertain. Germline V gives CDR1 SNHLY, CDR2 FYNNEI. This CDR3 has 14 residues. V dropped 6 bases and J dropped 7 bases, with 16 bases sitting between them. The CDR3 DNA reads TGTGCCAGCAGGGCCCGACATTTAGGAAATGAGCAGTTCTTC. This translates into CASRARHLGNEQFF.

The V and J genes are TRBV28 and TRBJ1-2; D perhaps matches TRBD1 (5 bases). In germline, CDR1 is MDHEN, CDR2 SYDVKM. The CDR3 consists of 14 residues. Trimming removed 5 bases at V and 5 bases at J, with 15 bases between. The CDR3 DNA sequence: TGTGCCAGCAGTCGGGTGGGGCAGTCTTATGGCTACACCTTC. Translating gives CASSRVGQSYGYTF.

Points on this clone: The DNA is omitted, as the CDR3 cannot be located on it reliably, and the CDR3 follows TCRdb's listing. V and J are TRBV9 and TRBJ1-2. The CDR3 adds up to 13 amino acids, both ends counted. In germline, CDR1 is SGDLS, CDR2 YYNGEE. CDR3 residues: CASSAVLGGGYTF.

The V gene is TRBV30, the J gene TRBJ2-7; D remains unclear. The CDR3 consists of 13 residues. The V end was cut by 1 base, the J end by 0 bases, with 7 bases between. Germline CDR1 and CDR2: GTSNPN and SVGIG (reference sequence). The CDR3 here is CAWSEYSSYEQYF. The DNA of the CDR3 is TGTGCCTGGAGTGAGTACAGCTCCTACGAGCAGTACTTC.

The chain uses TRBV27 and TRBJ2-1, with D unresolved. Germline V CDR1 and CDR2: MNHEY, SMNVEV (reference sequence). The V end was cut by 0 bases, the J end by 8 bases, with 8 bases between. The CDR3 has 13 residues. CDR3 bases: TGTGCCAGCAGTTTATCGACTTTCTATGAGCAGTTCTTC. It translates to CASSLSTFYEQFF.

CDR3 sequence reads: CAWSPLPGDEKLFF. The DNA of the CDR3 is TGTGCCTGGAGCCCCCTCCCGGGGGATGAAAAACTGTTTTTT. The chain is built from TRBV30 and TRBJ1-4; D might be TRBD1 (5 bases). CDR1 is GTSNPN and CDR2 is SVGIG in the germline V gene (reference sequence). V lost 3 bases and J lost 6, with 14 bases in between. The CDR3 length is 14 residues. Looking up the rest from reference TRBV30 and TRBJ1-4 gives the full variable domain: SQTIHQWPATLVQPVGSPLSLECTVEGTSNPNLYWYRQAAGRGLQLLFYSVGIGQISSEVPQNLSASRPQDRQFILSSKKLLLSDSGFYLCAWSPLPGDEKLFFGSGTQLSVL.

The chain has TRBV5-1 and TRBJ2-1; maybe TRBD2 (6 bases). CDR1 SGHRS and CDR2 YFSETQ come from the germline V gene. The CDR3 contains 15 residues. Trimming pared 0 bases from V and 8 bases from J, leaving 15 bases between. In DNA form, the CDR3 reads TGCGCCAGCAGCTTGGGGCGGGGAAGGGGCGATGAGCAGTTCTTC. Residues: CASSLGRGRGDEQFF.